A selection of T cell receptor beta chains follows, all from one sample in a study of beta chain features in type 1 diabetes. This table comes from immunoSEQ multiplex PCR, and its TCRdb copy is limited to in-frame clones, with some not included. The sample comprises around 400,000 clones, 10% to 15% of which are singletons, and more than 0.015% rests with the top ten. Sequencing was performed on naive CD4+ T cells from blood. The receptors stem from a man aged 18 to 29 in good health. The CDR3 runs from the conserved cysteine through the conserved F or W. D genes are given only for firm matches. A row's size may be missing; if present it is once, few, many or a size class.

d_gene: NA
abundance: NA
j_gene: TRBJ1-6
v_gene: TRBV28
CDR3aa: CASSLSGQTPLHF
CDR3nt: TGTGCCAGCAGTTTATCTGGGCAGACACCCCTCCACTTT

d_gene: NA
abundance: NA
j_gene: TRBJ1-2
v_gene: TRBV5-4
CDR3aa: CASSADRNYGYTF
CDR3nt: TGTGCCAGCAGCGCCGACAGGAACTATGGCTACACCTTC

d_gene: NA
abundance: NA
j_gene: TRBJ2-2
v_gene: TRBV28
CDR3aa: CASSPGPYLGTGELFF
CDR3nt: TGTGCCAGCAGTCCGGGTCCATACTTAGGCACCGGGGAGCTGTTTTTT

d_gene: NA
abundance: NA
j_gene: TRBJ1-5
v_gene: TRBV4-2
CDR3aa: CASSQERGNQPQHF
CDR3nt: TGTGCCAGCAGCCAAGAACGCGGCAATCAGCCCCAGCATTTT

d_gene: TRBD1
abundance: NA
j_gene: TRBJ1-5
v_gene: TRBV7-2
CDR3aa: CASSSYRGEQPQHF
CDR3nt: TGTGCCAGCAGCTCTTACAGGGGAGAGCAGCCCCAGCATTTT

d_gene: TRBD1
abundance: NA
j_gene: TRBJ2-2
v_gene: TRBV6-1
CDR3aa: CASSRQGLTGELFF
CDR3nt: TGTGCCAGCAGTCGACAGGGCTTAACCGGGGAGCTGTTTTTT

d_gene: TRBD1
abundance: NA
j_gene: TRBJ2-2
v_gene: TRBV7-9
CDR3aa: CASSLRTGAGGELFF
CDR3nt: TGTGCCAGCAGCTTGAGGACAGGGGCAGGTGGGGAGCTGTTTTTT

d_gene: NA
abundance: few
j_gene: TRBJ2-5
v_gene: TRBV5-1
CDR3aa: CASIRGWETQYF
CDR3nt: TGCGCCAGTATCAGGGGTTGGGAGACCCAGTACTTC

d_gene: TRBD2
abundance: NA
j_gene: TRBJ2-1
v_gene: TRBV30
CDR3aa: CAWKYSGRAGEQFF
CDR3nt: TGTGCCTGGAAGTACAGCGGGAGGGCCGGTGAGCAGTTCTTC

d_gene: NA
abundance: few
j_gene: TRBJ1-2
v_gene: TRBV12-5
CDR3aa: CASGLGTGTLYGYTF
CDR3nt: TGTGCTAGTGGTTTGGGGACCGGGACACTCTATGGCTACACCTTC

d_gene: TRBD1
abundance: NA
j_gene: TRBJ2-7
v_gene: TRBV11-2
CDR3aa: CASSRQGSYEQYF
CDR3nt: TGTGCCAGCAGCAGACAGGGCTCCTACGAGCAGTACTTC

d_gene: NA
abundance: few
j_gene: TRBJ2-1
v_gene: TRBV29-1
CDR3aa: CSVEPLTNPHYNEQFF
CDR3nt: TGCAGCGTTGAACCACTAACAAACCCCCACTACAATGAGCAGTTCTTC

d_gene: TRBD1
abundance: few
j_gene: TRBJ1-2
v_gene: TRBV7-4
CDR3aa: CASSRIPQGAPGYGYTF
CDR3nt: TGTGCCAGCAGCCGAATCCCTCAGGGGGCGCCCGGCTATGGCTACACCTTC

d_gene: TRBD1
abundance: few
j_gene: TRBJ1-6
v_gene: TRBV7-9
CDR3aa: CASRTGEYNSPLHF
CDR3nt: TGTGCCAGCCGGACAGGGGAATATAATTCACCCCTCCACTTT

d_gene: TRBD1
abundance: few
j_gene: TRBJ1-5
v_gene: TRBV19
CDR3aa: CASSRTGASNQPQHF
CDR3nt: TGTGCCAGTAGTAGGACAGGGGCTAGCAATCAGCCCCAGCATTTT

d_gene: TRBD1
abundance: few
j_gene: TRBJ2-5
v_gene: TRBV4-2
CDR3aa: CASSRTGQGWQETQYF
CDR3nt: TGTGCCAGCAGCAGAACGGGACAGGGCTGGCAAGAGACCCAGTACTTC

d_gene: TRBD2
abundance: NA
j_gene: TRBJ2-7
v_gene: TRBV7-2
CDR3aa: CASSRTSGYEQYF
CDR3nt: TGTGCCAGCAGCCGGACTAGCGGTTACGAGCAGTACTTC

d_gene: TRBD1
abundance: few
j_gene: TRBJ1-1
v_gene: TRBV10-3
CDR3aa: CAIRDRGPTEAFF
CDR3nt: TGTGCCATCAGGGACAGGGGGCCCACTGAAGCTTTCTTT

d_gene: NA
abundance: NA
j_gene: TRBJ2-7
v_gene: TRBV7-6
CDR3aa: CASSLVLIIGKDSMGHEQYF
CDR3nt: TGTGCCAGCAGCTTAGTCTTAATCATTGGGAAGGACAGCATGGGGCACGAGCAGTACTTC

d_gene: NA
abundance: NA
j_gene: TRBJ2-1
v_gene: TRBV4-3
CDR3aa: CASSPMLRGYRRVDNEQFF
CDR3nt: TGCGCCAGCAGCCCCATGTTGAGAGGGTATAGGCGAGTGGACAATGAGCAGTTCTTC

d_gene: TRBD2
abundance: few
j_gene: TRBJ2-7
v_gene: TRBV6-1
CDR3aa: CASSPLPGTTTEQYF
CDR3nt: TGTGCCAGCAGTCCCCTACCCGGGACTACTACCGAGCAGTACTTC

d_gene: NA
abundance: NA
j_gene: TRBJ2-5
v_gene: TRBV7-3
CDR3aa: CASSLMEQETQYF
CDR3nt: TGTGCCAGCAGCTTAATGGAGCAAGAGACCCAGTACTTC

d_gene: TRBD1
abundance: NA
j_gene: TRBJ1-2
v_gene: TRBV4-3
CDR3aa: CASSLAYSGQGLNYGYTF
CDR3nt: TGCGCCAGCAGCCTCGCTTATTCGGGACAGGGTTTAAACTATGGCTACACCTTC

d_gene: NA
abundance: once
j_gene: TRBJ1-5
v_gene: TRBV4-1
CDR3aa: CASSPTVGNQPQHF
CDR3nt: TGCGCCAGCAGCCCGACAGTTGGCAATCAGCCCCAGCATTTT

d_gene: TRBD1
abundance: NA
j_gene: TRBJ1-1
v_gene: TRBV11-2
CDR3aa: CASSSTARDRRAEAFF
CDR3nt: TGTGCCAGCAGCTCGACAGCTCGGGACAGGCGCGCTGAAGCTTTCTTT

d_gene: TRBD1
abundance: few
j_gene: TRBJ1-5
v_gene: TRBV28
CDR3aa: CASQTGFRIQPQHF
CDR3nt: TGTGCCAGCCAGACAGGGTTTAGAATTCAGCCCCAGCATTTT

d_gene: NA
abundance: NA
j_gene: TRBJ2-7
v_gene: TRBV7-6
CDR3aa: CASSLITASYEQYF
CDR3nt: TGTGCCAGCAGCTTAATTACAGCTTCCTACGAGCAGTACTTC

d_gene: TRBD2
abundance: NA
j_gene: TRBJ2-3
v_gene: TRBV13
CDR3aa: CASSLVTSGGASTQYF
CDR3nt: TGTGCCAGCAGCTTAGTCACTAGCGGGGGGGCCAGTACGCAGTATTTT

d_gene: NA
abundance: few
j_gene: TRBJ1-6
v_gene: TRBV25-1
CDR3aa: CASSEPAKGNSPLHF
CDR3nt: TGTGCCAGCAGTGAACCTGCTAAGGGGAATTCACCCCTCCACTTT

d_gene: NA
abundance: NA
j_gene: TRBJ1-2
v_gene: TRBV28
CDR3aa: CASTELGVNYGYTF
CDR3nt: TGTGCCAGCACCGAGCTCGGGGTTAACTATGGCTACACCTTC

d_gene: NA
abundance: few
j_gene: TRBJ1-5
v_gene: TRBV7-9
CDR3aa: CASSALQGLGNQPQHF
CDR3nt: TGTGCCAGCAGCGCCTTACAGGGTTTGGGCAATCAGCCCCAGCATTTT

d_gene: TRBD1
abundance: once
j_gene: TRBJ1-5
v_gene: TRBV10-3
CDR3aa: CAISPDRDNQPQHF
CDR3nt: TGTGCCATCAGCCCGGACAGGGACAATCAGCCCCAGCATTTT

d_gene: TRBD2
abundance: NA
j_gene: TRBJ2-7
v_gene: TRBV27
CDR3aa: CASSPGLAGRYEQYF
CDR3nt: TGTGCCAGCAGCCCCGGACTAGCGGGGAGATACGAGCAGTACTTC

d_gene: TRBD1
abundance: NA
j_gene: TRBJ1-4
v_gene: TRBV4-3
CDR3aa: CASSQDWDSREKLFF
CDR3nt: TGCGCCAGCAGCCAAGACTGGGACAGCCGAGAAAAACTGTTTTTT

d_gene: TRBD2
abundance: few
j_gene: TRBJ2-1
v_gene: TRBV7-2
CDR3aa: CASSPRAGLAGGNEQFF
CDR3nt: TGTGCCAGCAGCCCCCGGGCAGGACTAGCGGGAGGGAACGAGCAGTTCTTC

d_gene: NA
abundance: few
j_gene: TRBJ2-7
v_gene: TRBV4-2
CDR3aa: CASSQETRIYEQYF
CDR3nt: TGTGCCAGCAGCCAAGAGACTAGAATTTACGAGCAGTACTTC

d_gene: TRBD1
abundance: NA
j_gene: TRBJ2-7
v_gene: TRBV30
CDR3aa: CAWSVLDRGWEEQYF
CDR3nt: TGTGCCTGGAGTGTATTGGACAGGGGCTGGGAAGAGCAGTACTTC

d_gene: NA
abundance: NA
j_gene: TRBJ2-7
v_gene: TRBV30
CDR3aa: CAWSTQEGEQYF
CDR3nt: TGTGCCTGGAGTACCCAAGAGGGCGAGCAGTACTTC

d_gene: NA
abundance: NA
j_gene: TRBJ1-1
v_gene: TRBV7-3
CDR3aa: CASSSAIGTNEAFF
CDR3nt: TGTGCCAGCAGCTCCGCAATTGGGACAAATGAAGCTTTCTTT

d_gene: TRBD1
abundance: few
j_gene: TRBJ1-1
v_gene: TRBV5-1
CDR3aa: CASSFDRATEAFF
CDR3nt: TGCGCCAGCAGCTTTGACAGGGCCACTGAAGCTTTCTTT

d_gene: TRBD1
abundance: NA
j_gene: TRBJ2-5
v_gene: TRBV7-2
CDR3aa: CASSGSLSSTGSETQYF
CDR3nt: TGTGCCAGCAGCGGAAGCCTCTCGTCGACAGGGTCGGAGACCCAGTACTTC

d_gene: NA
abundance: few
j_gene: TRBJ2-3
v_gene: TRBV5-1
CDR3aa: CASSLRSGMDTQYF
CDR3nt: TGCGCCAGCAGCTTGCGAAGCGGAATGGATACGCAGTATTTT

d_gene: NA
abundance: few
j_gene: TRBJ1-5
v_gene: TRBV30
CDR3aa: CAWSTGPRNQPQHF
CDR3nt: TGTGCCTGGAGCACAGGGCCCCGCAATCAGCCCCAGCATTTT

d_gene: TRBD1
abundance: NA
j_gene: TRBJ2-5
v_gene: TRBV30
CDR3aa: CAWSEGQVKETQYF
CDR3nt: TGTGCCTGGAGTGAAGGACAGGTCAAGGAGACCCAGTACTTC

d_gene: NA
abundance: NA
j_gene: TRBJ2-6
v_gene: TRBV5-1
CDR3aa: CASRMESGANVLTF
CDR3nt: TGCGCCAGCAGAATGGAGTCAGGGGCCAACGTCCTGACTTTC

d_gene: NA
abundance: NA
j_gene: TRBJ2-3
v_gene: TRBV18
CDR3aa: CASSPPSGTDTQYF
CDR3nt: TGTGCCAGCTCACCCCCGTCTGGCACAGATACGCAGTATTTT

d_gene: TRBD1
abundance: few
j_gene: TRBJ1-2
v_gene: TRBV28
CDR3aa: CASSLVQGNYGYTF
CDR3nt: TGTGCCAGCAGTTTGGTACAGGGGAACTATGGCTACACCTTC

d_gene: TRBD2
abundance: once
j_gene: TRBJ2-5
v_gene: TRBV28
CDR3aa: CASSLRLAGRETQYF
CDR3nt: TGTGCCAGCAGTTTGAGGCTAGCGGGAAGAGAGACCCAGTACTTC

d_gene: TRBD2
abundance: once
j_gene: TRBJ2-1
v_gene: TRBV19
CDR3aa: CASRGSSGSSYNEQFF
CDR3nt: TGTGCCAGTAGGGGGTCTAGCGGGAGCTCCTACAATGAGCAGTTCTTC

d_gene: NA
abundance: NA
j_gene: TRBJ1-1
v_gene: TRBV5-4
CDR3aa: CASSSPAGANTEAFF
CDR3nt: TGTGCCAGCAGCTCCCCGGCGGGGGCGAACACTGAAGCTTTCTTT

d_gene: TRBD1
abundance: NA
j_gene: TRBJ2-7
v_gene: TRBV5-1
CDR3aa: CASSFNYRGVSSYEQYF
CDR3nt: TGCGCCAGCAGCTTTAACTACAGGGGGGTATCCTCCTACGAGCAGTACTTC

d_gene: TRBD2
abundance: few
j_gene: TRBJ2-7
v_gene: TRBV5-1
CDR3aa: CASSLAGLDEQYF
CDR3nt: TGCGCCAGCAGCTTGGCCGGACTAGACGAGCAGTACTTC

d_gene: TRBD2
abundance: NA
j_gene: TRBJ2-2
v_gene: TRBV30
CDR3aa: CAWVAGGFTGELFF
CDR3nt: TGTGCCTGGGTCGCGGGAGGGTTCACCGGGGAGCTGTTTTTT

d_gene: TRBD2
abundance: few
j_gene: TRBJ2-5
v_gene: TRBV7-9
CDR3aa: CASSFNPGLAEPQETQYF
CDR3nt: TGTGCCAGCAGCTTTAACCCGGGACTAGCGGAGCCCCAAGAGACCCAGTACTTC

d_gene: NA
abundance: NA
j_gene: TRBJ2-5
v_gene: TRBV18
CDR3aa: CASSLRGSTETQYF
CDR3nt: TGTGCCAGCTCACTCCGGGGGAGTACAGAGACCCAGTACTTC

d_gene: NA
abundance: few
j_gene: TRBJ2-7
v_gene: TRBV14
CDR3aa: CASSLRPARGEQYF
CDR3nt: TGTGCCAGCAGCCTCCGACCGGCTCGAGGCGAGCAGTACTTC

d_gene: NA
abundance: NA
j_gene: TRBJ1-1
v_gene: TRBV4-1
CDR3aa: CASSRTVMNTEAFF
CDR3nt: TGCGCCAGCAGCCGGACAGTCATGAACACTGAAGCTTTCTTT

d_gene: TRBD2
abundance: NA
j_gene: TRBJ2-3
v_gene: TRBV28
CDR3aa: CASSEAGGNTDTQYF
CDR3nt: TGTGCCAGCAGTGAAGCGGGGGGCAACACAGATACGCAGTATTTT

d_gene: NA
abundance: few
j_gene: TRBJ2-1
v_gene: TRBV7-2
CDR3aa: CASSVGFVNEQFF
CDR3nt: TGTGCCAGCAGTGTGGGCTTTGTAAATGAGCAGTTCTTC

d_gene: NA
abundance: few
j_gene: TRBJ2-7
v_gene: TRBV14
CDR3aa: CASSPGGRGHGEQYF
CDR3nt: TGTGCCAGCAGCCCTGGGGGCAGGGGACACGGCGAGCAGTACTTC